Below, one TCR beta chain is given with its context. This clone's antigen is unknown. No per-base quality is available; no much larger clone lies one base away. The CDR3 runs 14 amino acids, cysteine and phenylalanine included. Of all the DNA, just the CDR3 is kept, 42 bases in frame from base 1. The CDR1 and CDR2 encoded by the germline V gene are SGHTA and FQGNSA. Relative to germline, V is missing 7 bases and J is missing 8 bases, with 9 bases of the junction outside any gene match. The 35 to 40 donors, aged about 6 to 95 years, were systemically healthy Caucasian individuals from Russia. About 9.8 milliliters of peripheral blood were drawn from each donor into EDTA-treated Vacutainer tubes. Ficoll-Paque density-gradient centrifugation was used to isolate PBMCs, with at least 6.5 million per sample. Trizol reagent was used to extract total RNA from PBMCs, with at least 5.5 micrograms per sample. Naive CD45RAhigh/CD27high T cell percentages were measured by flow cytometry on a PBMC aliquot from every donor.

The sample is drawn from a study of blood T cells in healthy people across ages (dated by TCRdb to between 2014 and 2016). At the level of the whole study: Template switching captured roughly one uniquely barcoded TCR beta cDNA molecule per two T cells in model experiments. Age-related changes in TCR beta repertoire diversity were measured in the study by deep sequencing normalized with unique cDNA molecular identifiers. The donors were divided into four age groups: young (average around 16 years), middle-aged (approximately 42), aged (around 67) and long-lived (approximately 74). Donors of different ages were randomly distributed across sequencing lanes to avoid experimental bias. The study analyzed two additional independent replicas of 1 million unique cDNA reads from the same blood draw for two donors, one aged 18 to 30 and one aged 80 or older. What the research found in general, with its limitations: The long-lived group showed more naive CD4+ T cells, fewer expanded clones and increased TCR diversity than the aged group, suggesting age selection. The percentage of naive T cells measured by flow cytometry correlated strongly with observed TCR beta diversity. Since profiling was done on bulk unsorted PBMCs, naive and antigen-experienced compartments could not be conclusively compared. Observed TCR beta diversity per million T cells fell roughly linearly with age, and a significant reduction was already apparent by age about 38. Estimates of total diversity based on one million sequenced T cells were considered lower bounds and underestimates. Because the CMV infection status of the donors was unknown, age-related changes in expanded clonotypes may potentially have been confounded.

The library was prepared using 5' RACE. Sequenced using an Illumina HiSeq 2500. A second PCR of about 6 to 11 cycles was performed with a sample-barcoded 5' primer and a J-beta primer mix. A template-switch 5' adaptor carrying 12 random nucleotides introduced a unique molecular identifier onto each TCR beta cDNA molecule. Each sample yielded at least 2.5 million CDR3-containing paired-end reads. First-strand cDNA was synthesized from all RNA with the Mint cDNA synthesis kit, primed by a TRBC-specific oligonucleotide. Following uracil-DNA glycosylase treatment, all cDNA underwent a first 18-cycle PCR with the universal primers M1SS and BC2_uni_R. The paper's processing steps were these. Each sample was normalized by randomly selecting 1 million high-quality reads, each carrying a distinct molecular identifier. Reads sharing molecular identifiers were discarded rather than binned into consensus sequences. MiTCR, run with a Q25 quality threshold and the strictest error-elimination algorithm, handled CDR3 identification, clonotype clustering and error correction. A nonparametric unseen species model with Euler transformation was used to estimate lower-bound total TCR beta diversity. TCRdb handled the public reads itself, with Q25 trimming in fastp and clone calling in MiXCR, and kept productive beta chains. CDR3 protein duplicates are merged, each entry listing the most common genes and DNA. It is TCRdb's table, rather than the study itself, that gives the V and J calls and clone size. For this sample there are hundreds of thousands of distinct CDR3 sequences; around two fifths appear just once. The ten largest clones represent about a fifth of the sample.

The TCR originated in a man aged 55 to 70 in good health. Sequences were obtained from blood. The rearrangement combines TRBV7-2 with TRBJ2-1; the central 9 bases match TRBD2. The CDR3 reads CASNRAGGRDEQFF. The sequenced DNA: TGTGCCAGCAACAGAGCGGGGGGAAGAGATGAGCAGTTCTTC.